These 20 T cell receptor beta chains were all obtained from the same sample, sequenced in a study of CD8 T cells in ankylosing spondylitis. Each CDR3 protein gets one entry after TCRdb re-called the 5' RACE reads with MiXCR. The table lists about 130,000 distinct CDR3 sequences, 7% to 10% of them singletons. Sequencing input: blood, either unsorted or a sorted T cell fraction (not recorded which). The origin of the receptors is a male donor with ankylosing spondylitis or in good health (not recorded which).

This clonotype turned up a few times. This chain joins TRBV7-2 and TRBJ2-1; 9 bases fit TRBD2. The junction had 12 bases not matched to a gene; V was cut back by 3 bases and J by 9 bases. The CDR3 runs to 16 residues. Germline V CDR1 and CDR2: SGHTA, FQGNSA. In nucleotides, the CDR3 is TGTGCCAGCAGCTTGAAGCGGGAGGCCCTGCGAGGTGAGCAGTTCTTC. This gives the protein CASSLKREALRGEQFF.

This clonotype was counted ten times or more. V and J are TRBV9 and TRBJ1-4, with 7 bases fitting TRBD1. V shed 4 bases, J shed 3 bases, and the junction held 12 bases outside the gene matches. Looked up from germline, CDR1 is SGDLS and CDR2 is YYNGEE. This CDR3 has 17 amino acids. The CDR3 is CASSPNLGTASNEKLFF. Written as DNA, the CDR3 is TGTGCCAGCAGCCCAAACCTGGGGACAGCGTCTAATGAAAAACTGTTTTTT.

This clonotype was counted between two and nine times. The genes are TRBV7-6 and TRBJ2-1; D may be TRBD1 (6 bases). The ends were cut back, 1 base at V and 4 bases at J, with 11 bases in the middle. The germline CDR1 and CDR2 sequences are SGHVS and FNYEAQ. The CDR3 totals 15 residues. CDR3 in amino acids: CASSLEQGSYNEQFF. CDR3 coding DNA: TGTGCCAGCAGCTTAGAACAGGGCAGTTACAATGAGCAGTTCTTC.

This clonotype occurred many times. The J gene is TRBJ2-1, the V gene TRBV24-1, with TRBD2 matching over 8 bases. The CDR3 runs to 15 residues. CDR1 is KGHDR, CDR2 SFDVKD, per germline. V lost 4 bases, J lost 6 bases, and 7 bases stayed unmatched. Here the CDR3 DNA reads TGTGCCACCAGTGACCCGGGACTAGACGTCAATGAGCAGTTCTTC. This sequence encodes CATSDPGLDVNEQFF.

This clonotype was detected ten times or more. CDR3 nucleotides: TGTGCCAGCAGTTTAGAGGGTATCAACACTGAAGCTTTCTTT. Its translation: CASSLEGINTEAFF. The rearrangement joins TRBV12-3 or TRBV12-4 to TRBJ1-1; D unresolved. Between the trimmed V and J ends, which lost 1 base and 2 bases, there was a span of 8 bases. CDR3 length: 14 residues.

This clonotype was counted ten times or more. The rearrangement links TRBV29-1 to TRBJ2-7; 9 bases fit TRBD1. The germline CDR1 and CDR2 sequences are SQVTM and ANQGSEA. The V segment lost 6 bases and the J segment 3 bases; nucleotides outside the gene matches: 6. The CDR3 has 13 residues. The CDR3 here is CSVAGTGHYEQYF. The DNA of the CDR3 is TGCAGCGTGGCCGGGACAGGGCACTACGAGCAGTACTTC.

The CDR3 DNA sequence: TGTGCCAGCAGTACCACAGGGGCGATATCCTACGAGCAGTACTTC. It encodes CASSTTGAISYEQYF. The chain combines TRBV28 with TRBJ2-7; 7 nucleotides match TRBD1. From germline, CDR1 is MDHEN and CDR2 SYDVKM. Unmatched junction bases numbered 8, after V lost 5 bases and J lost 1 base. The CDR3 covers 15 residues.

This clonotype was picked up a small number of times. The rearrangement links TRBV20-1 to TRBJ2-3; 8 bases line up with TRBD2. CDR1 is DFQATT, CDR2 SNEGSKA, per germline (reference sequence). With V trimmed by 0 bases and J by 6 bases, 14 bases remained unmatched. The CDR3 length is 17 residues. In nucleotides, the CDR3 is TGCAGTGCTAGAGACCCCCGGCCAGCGGGAGAGGGGGATACGCAGTATTTT. The encoded protein is CSARDPRPAGEGDTQYF.

This clonotype was seen ten or more times. The chain links TRBV20-1 to TRBJ2-1; 13 bases line up with TRBD2. Germline V gene lookup returns CDR1 DFQATT and CDR2 SNEGSKA (reference sequence). Unmatched junction bases numbered 9, after V lost 3 bases and J lost 7 bases. The CDR3 is made up of 16 amino acids. The CDR3 DNA is TGCAGTGCTAGCCCCACTAGCGGGAGGGCTGAAAATGAGCAGTTCTTC. Its translation is CSASPTSGRAENEQFF.

This sequence joins TRBV6-5 and TRBJ2-7, with 7 positions matching TRBD2. The germline CDR1 and CDR2 sequences are MNHEY and SVGAGI. The V gene end was trimmed by 0 bases and the J gene end by 6 bases; junction bases not matched to a gene: 11. The CDR3 is made up of 16 amino acids. CDR3: CASSYSSGGSHGEQYF. The CDR3 DNA reads as TGTGCCAGCAGTTACTCCTCGGGGGGATCTCACGGCGAGCAGTACTTC.

Concerning this clonotype: At one of its ends the junction is not consistent with the germline gene, which may arise from a read error. The J gene is TRBJ1-1, the V gene TRBV3-1, with 7 bases matching TRBD1. This CDR3 has 17 residues. CDR1 is LGHDT and CDR2 is YNNKEL in the germline V gene (reference sequence). The CDR3 bases are TGTGCCACCAGCCTACCCCCTCGACAGGGCTTTATTGCACGGGCTTTCTTT. As protein: CATSLPPRQGFIARAFF.

This clonotype was counted between two and nine times. J is TRBJ2-1 and V is TRBV30, with 8 bases fitting TRBD2. This CDR3 is 14 amino acids long. Unmatched junction bases numbered 12, after V lost 6 bases and J lost 8 bases. Looked up from germline, CDR1 is GTSNPN and CDR2 is SVGIG (reference sequence). This CDR3 is CACSAGGLSHEQFF. DNA of the CDR3: TGTGCCTGCTCCGCGGGGGGACTGAGTCATGAGCAGTTCTTC.

Here the CDR3 reads CASGFSSGRGLPSSGANVLTF. The DNA for the CDR3 is TGTGCTAGTGGTTTTTCTTCAGGGAGGGGATTACCCAGCTCTGGGGCCAACGTCCTGACTTTC. The rearrangement links TRBV12-5 to TRBJ2-6; 7 nucleotides align to TRBD2. CDR1 is LGHNT, CDR2 FRNRAP, per germline. The CDR3 covers 21 residues. J lost 0 bases, V lost 3 bases, and 17 bases had no gene match. The whole variable domain, remainder taken from reference TRBV12-5 and TRBJ2-6, is DARVTQTPRHKVTEMGQEVTMRCQPILGHNTVFWYRQTMMQGLELLAYFRNRAPLDDSGMPKDRFSAEMPDATLATLKIQPSEPRDSAVYFCASGFSSGRGLPSSGANVLTFGAGSRLTVL.

This sequence joins TRBV5-1 and TRBJ2-5; D not resolved. Between the trimmed V and J ends, which lost 3 bases and 2 bases, there was a span of 11 bases. The germline CDR1 and CDR2 sequences are SGHRS and YFSETQ. This CDR3 has 14 residues. As DNA, the CDR3 is TGCGCCAGCAGCTGGACGTCCGCTCAAGAGACCCAGTACTTC. This codes for CASSWTSAQETQYF.

This clonotype appeared many times. This rearrangement joins TRBV5-5 to TRBJ2-5, with 8 nucleotides matching TRBD1. Per the germline V gene, CDR1 is SGHKS and CDR2 is YYEKEE (reference sequence). Trimming removed 5 bases from V and 3 bases from J; junction bases left unmatched: 12. The CDR3 sequence is 16 residues long. The CDR3 here is CASSFDRGRGEETQYF. CDR3 nucleotides: TGTGCCAGCAGTTTCGACAGGGGAAGAGGTGAAGAGACCCAGTACTTC. Together with reference TRBV5-5 and TRBJ2-5, the CDR3 gives the full variable domain: DAGVTQSPTHLIKTRGQQVTLRCSPISGHKSVSWYQQVLGQGPQFIFQYYEKEERGRGNFPDRFSARQFPNYSSELNVNALLLGDSALYLCASSFDRGRGEETQYFGPGTRLLVL.

This clonotype appeared many times. V and J are TRBV20-1 and TRBJ1-5; the D is unclear. Trimming shortened V by 0 bases and J by 1 base, and 13 bases separated the two germline ends. CDR1 DFQATT and CDR2 SNEGSKA come from the germline V gene (reference sequence). This CDR3 contains 16 residues. CDR3 amino acids: CSARDSRVGSNQPQHF. The CDR3 nucleotides read TGCAGTGCTAGAGATAGTAGGGTAGGAAGCAATCAGCCCCAGCATTTT.

The chain has TRBV7-9 and TRBJ1-2; D is perhaps TRBD1 (6 bases). The CDR3 length is 14 residues. V was cut by 5 bases and J by 4 bases, with 14 bases left in between. The germline V gene has CDR1 SEHNR and CDR2 FQNEAQ (reference sequence). In DNA form, the CDR3 reads TGTGCCAGCAGCCAAGGACAGACCTTCTATGGCTACACCTTC. This sequence encodes CASSQGQTFYGYTF.

The rearrangement joins TRBV29-1 to TRBJ2-7; 10 positions match TRBD1. Losses at the gene ends were 0 bases for V and 3 bases for J; bases not matched to a gene: 5. The CDR3 is made up of 15 amino acids. Germline values: CDR1 SQVTM, CDR2 ANQGSEA. The CDR3 is CSVEERGQGYYEQYF. In nucleotides, the CDR3 is TGCAGCGTTGAAGAGCGGGGACAGGGGTACTACGAGCAGTACTTC.

This clonotype was found many times. The rearrangement uses TRBV3-1 and TRBJ1-1, with TRBD1 matching over 8 bases. Germline CDR1 LGHDT, CDR2 YNNKEL (reference sequence). V lost 4 bases and J lost 5; bases outside the gene matches: 6. This CDR3 is 14 amino acids long. The CDR3 here is CASSRTDRATEAFF. The CDR3 coding sequence is TGTGCCAGCAGCCGAACGGACAGGGCGACTGAAGCTTTCTTT.

This clonotype was observed a few times. The rearrangement joins TRBV20-1 to TRBJ2-1; 10 nucleotides agree with TRBD2. V lost 6 bases and J lost 7; bases outside the gene matches: 15. CDR3 length: 16 residues. CDR1 DFQATT and CDR2 SNEGSKA come from the germline V gene (reference sequence). CDR3 amino acids: CSAPKTQAGGTNEQFF. CDR3 coding DNA: TGCAGTGCCCCAAAAACCCAAGCGGGAGGGACAAATGAGCAGTTCTTC.